The sequence of this TCR beta chain was determined in a study of radiotherapy plus CTLA-4 blockade in lung cancer. The data were produced by immunoSEQ multiplex PCR, yet TCRdb's version contains in-frame clones alone and is incomplete. The table lists under 95,000 clones, about 80% of them singletons, with 0.65% to 0.85% in the top ten. Germline loops: CDR1 MDHEN, CDR2 SYDVKM. V was pared by 5 bases and J by 2 bases, with 19 bases between. There are 16 residues in the CDR3. This clonotype originated in a human donor with non-small cell lung cancer who had stable disease on radiotherapy plus ipilimumab. The chain joins TRBV28 to TRBJ2-7, with a weak D call TRBD2 (6 bases). The specimen was peripheral blood, collected from a patient treated with radiotherapy plus ipilimumab. This CDR3 reads CASSRRGLAFTYEQYF. The CDR3 DNA reads as TGTGCCAGCAGTCGCCGAGGGCTAGCGTTTACCTACGAGCAGTACTTC.